The clone carrying this T cell receptor beta chain was counted many times. Its antigen remains unknown. The entry originates in a study of glioma-infiltrating T cells. Notes on the study in general: Above-expected tissue-blood divergence occurred in all gliomas, most in low-grade ones.

CDR1 is DFQATT, CDR2 SNEGSKA, per germline (reference sequence). The length of the CDR3 is 16 residues. Losses at the gene ends were 3 bases for V and 5 bases for J; bases not matched to a gene: 14. The iRepertoire nested amplicon-rescue multiplex PCR amplified TCR alpha and beta CDR3s from RNA. MiXCR was run by TCRdb on the multiplex PCR reads, yielding one entry per CDR3 protein. The repertoire includes under 50,000 distinct CDR3 sequences, under 25% of them detected once, and 5% to 8% sits in the top ten. This clonotype was sampled from a human donor with low-grade glioma or glioblastoma, undergoing nonglioma brain surgery, or in good health (not recorded which). The V gene is TRBV20-1, the J gene TRBJ2-3, with TRBD2 matching over 7 bases. What was sequenced was glioma tissue, nonneoplastic brain tissue, or PBMCs (not recorded which). In DNA, the CDR3 is TGCAGTGCTAGGTGGTTGGCAGGGACTAACGAAGATACGCAGTATTTT. Translation gives CSARWLAGTNEDTQYF.